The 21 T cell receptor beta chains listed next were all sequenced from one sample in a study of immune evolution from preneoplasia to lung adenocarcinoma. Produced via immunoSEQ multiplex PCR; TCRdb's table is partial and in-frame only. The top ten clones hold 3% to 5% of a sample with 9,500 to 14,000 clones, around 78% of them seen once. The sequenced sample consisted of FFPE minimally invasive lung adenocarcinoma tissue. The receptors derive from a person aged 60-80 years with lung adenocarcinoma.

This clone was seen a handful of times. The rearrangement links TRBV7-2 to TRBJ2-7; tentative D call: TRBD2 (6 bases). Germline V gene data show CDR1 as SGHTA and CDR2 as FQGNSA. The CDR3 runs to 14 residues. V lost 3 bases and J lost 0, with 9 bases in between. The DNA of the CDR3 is TGTGCCAGCAGCTTGGGACTCTCCTCCTACGAGCAGTACTTC. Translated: CASSLGLSSYEQYF.

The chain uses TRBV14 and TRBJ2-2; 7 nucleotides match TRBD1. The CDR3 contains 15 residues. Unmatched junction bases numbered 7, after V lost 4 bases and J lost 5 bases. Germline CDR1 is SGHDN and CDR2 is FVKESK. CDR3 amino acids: CASSRYRGWTGELFF. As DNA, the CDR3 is TGTGCCAGCAGCCGATACAGGGGCTGGACCGGGGAGCTGTTTTTT.

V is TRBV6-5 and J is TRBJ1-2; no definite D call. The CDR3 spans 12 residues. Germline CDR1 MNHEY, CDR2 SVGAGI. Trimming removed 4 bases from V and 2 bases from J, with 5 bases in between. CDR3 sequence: CASSSGNYGYTF. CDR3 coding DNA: TGTGCCAGCAGTTCCGGCAACTATGGCTACACCTTC.

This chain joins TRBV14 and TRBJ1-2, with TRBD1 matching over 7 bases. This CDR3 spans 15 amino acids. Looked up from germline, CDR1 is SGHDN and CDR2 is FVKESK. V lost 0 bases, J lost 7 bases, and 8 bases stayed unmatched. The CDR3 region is CASSQDRGGAGGYTF. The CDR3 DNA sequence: TGTGCCAGCAGCCAAGATCGAGGGGGCGCGGGTGGCTACACCTTC.

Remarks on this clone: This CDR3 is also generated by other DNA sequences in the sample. CDR3 amino acids: CASSARTASNYGYTF. CDR3 sequence (DNA): TGTGCCAGCAGCGCCCGGACAGCTTCTAACTATGGCTACACCTTC. The V call is TRBV7-8, the J call TRBJ1-2; TRBD1 is a possible D gene (6 bases). Trimming shortened V by 5 bases and J by 0 bases, and 13 bases separated the two germline ends. The CDR3 loop spans 15 amino acids. Germline lookup yields CDR1 SGHVS and CDR2 FQNEAQ.

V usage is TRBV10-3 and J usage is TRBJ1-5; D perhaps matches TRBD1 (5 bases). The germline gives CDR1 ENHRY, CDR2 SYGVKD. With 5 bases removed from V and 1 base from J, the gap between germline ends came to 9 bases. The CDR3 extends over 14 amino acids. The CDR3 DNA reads TGTGCCATCAGTACAGGCAGAAGCAATCAGCCCCAGCATTTT. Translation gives CAISTGRSNQPQHF.

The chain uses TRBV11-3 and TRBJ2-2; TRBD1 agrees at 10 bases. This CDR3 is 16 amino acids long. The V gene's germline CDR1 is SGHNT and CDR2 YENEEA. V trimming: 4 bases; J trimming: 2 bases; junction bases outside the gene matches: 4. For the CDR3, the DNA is TGTGCCAGCAGCTGGGGGACAGGGGCCAACACCGGGGAGCTGTTTTTT. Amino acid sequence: CASSWGTGANTGELFF.

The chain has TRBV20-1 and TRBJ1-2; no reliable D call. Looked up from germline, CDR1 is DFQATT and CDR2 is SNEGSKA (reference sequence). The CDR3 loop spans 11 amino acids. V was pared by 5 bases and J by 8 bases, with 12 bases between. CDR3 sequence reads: CSAHPAGGYTF. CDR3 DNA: TGCAGTGCTCACCCGGCAGGCGGCTACACCTTC.

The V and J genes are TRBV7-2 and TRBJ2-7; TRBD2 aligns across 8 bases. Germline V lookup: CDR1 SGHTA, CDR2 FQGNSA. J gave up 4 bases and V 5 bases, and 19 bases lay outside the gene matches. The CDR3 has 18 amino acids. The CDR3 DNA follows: TGTGCCAGCAGCCCTTTGTCCGGGGGGGCGCTTTTGGGGTACGAGCAGTACTTC. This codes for CASSPLSGGALLGYEQYF.

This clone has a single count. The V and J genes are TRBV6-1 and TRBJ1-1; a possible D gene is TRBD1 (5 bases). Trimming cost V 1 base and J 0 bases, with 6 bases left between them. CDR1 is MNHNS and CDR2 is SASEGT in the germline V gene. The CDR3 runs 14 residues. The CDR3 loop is CASSEGGLNTEAFF. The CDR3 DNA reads TGTGCCAGCAGTGAAGGGGGACTGAACACTGAAGCTTTCTTT.

CDR3 amino acids: CASSPGGEGADGYTF. DNA for the CDR3: TGTGCCAGCAGTCCCGGGGGAGAGGGGGCAGATGGCTACACCTTC. The V call is TRBV28, the J call TRBJ1-2; 7 bases are shared with TRBD1. This CDR3 has 15 amino acids. V shed 5 bases, J shed 6 bases, and the junction held 12 bases outside the gene matches. Germline loops: CDR1 MDHEN, CDR2 SYDVKM.

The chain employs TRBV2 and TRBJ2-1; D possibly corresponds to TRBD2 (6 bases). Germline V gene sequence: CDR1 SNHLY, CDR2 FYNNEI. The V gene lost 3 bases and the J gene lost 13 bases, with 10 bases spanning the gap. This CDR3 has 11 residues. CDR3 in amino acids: CASSDREVQFF. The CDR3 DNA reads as TGTGCCAGCAGTGATAGGGAGGTCCAGTTCTTC.

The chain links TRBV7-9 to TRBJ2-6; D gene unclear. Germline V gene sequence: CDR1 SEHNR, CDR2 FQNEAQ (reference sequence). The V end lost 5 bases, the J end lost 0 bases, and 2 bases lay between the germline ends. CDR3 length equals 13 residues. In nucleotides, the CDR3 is TGTGCCAGCAGCACCTCTGGGGCCAACGTCCTGACTTTC. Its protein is CASSTSGANVLTF.

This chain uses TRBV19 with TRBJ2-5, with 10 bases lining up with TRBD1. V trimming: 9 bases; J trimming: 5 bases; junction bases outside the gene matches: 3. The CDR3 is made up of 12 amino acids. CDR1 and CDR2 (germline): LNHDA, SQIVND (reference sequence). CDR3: CASGTGVETQYF. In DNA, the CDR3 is TGTGCCAGCGGGACAGGGGTCGAGACCCAGTACTTC. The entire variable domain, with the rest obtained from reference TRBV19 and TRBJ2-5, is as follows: DGGITQSPKYLFRKEGQNVTLSCEQNLNHDAMYWYRQDPGQGLRLIYYSQIVNDFQKGDIAEGYSVSREKKESFPLTVTSAQKNPTAFYLCASGTGVETQYFGPGTRLLVL.

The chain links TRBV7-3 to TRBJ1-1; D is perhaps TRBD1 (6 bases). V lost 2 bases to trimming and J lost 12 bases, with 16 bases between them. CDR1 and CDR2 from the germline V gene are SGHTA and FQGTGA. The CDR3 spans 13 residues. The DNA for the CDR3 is TGTGCCAGCAGCTTATCCCCCAGGACAGAAACTTTCTTT. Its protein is CASSLSPRTETFF. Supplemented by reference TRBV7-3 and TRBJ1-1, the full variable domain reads GAGVSQTPSNKVTEKGKYVELRCDPISGHTALYWYRQSLGQGPEFLIYFQGTGAADDSGLPNDRFFAVRPEGSVSTLKIQRTERGDSAVYLCASSLSPRTETFFGQGTRLTVV.

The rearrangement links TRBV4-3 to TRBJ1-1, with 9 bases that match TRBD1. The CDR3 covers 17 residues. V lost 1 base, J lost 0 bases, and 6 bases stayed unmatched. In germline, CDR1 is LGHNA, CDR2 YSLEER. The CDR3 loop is CASSQGGTGLMNTEAFF. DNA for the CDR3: TGCGCCAGCAGCCAAGGAGGGACAGGGTTAATGAACACTGAAGCTTTCTTT.

CDR3 sequence (DNA): TGTGCCAGCAGCCAATCTCAGGGTATTAGGACTGAAGCTTTCTTT. Translating gives CASSQSQGIRTEAFF. This chain joins TRBV7-6 and TRBJ1-1, with D possibly being TRBD1 (5 bases). Germline CDR1 reads SGHVS; CDR2 reads FNYEAQ. The CDR3 contains 15 residues. Trimming shortened V by 5 bases and J by 5 bases, and 18 bases separated the two germline ends.

The CDR3 DNA is TGTGCCAGCAGTTACGATTTTGGGTACACTGAAGCTTTCTTT. Translation: CASSYDFGYTEAFF. The gene calls are TRBV6-6 and TRBJ1-1; D is undetermined. Germline CDR1 MNHNY, CDR2 SVGAGI (reference sequence). CDR3 size: 14 residues. The V end lost 2 bases, the J end lost 3 bases, and 10 bases lay between the germline ends.

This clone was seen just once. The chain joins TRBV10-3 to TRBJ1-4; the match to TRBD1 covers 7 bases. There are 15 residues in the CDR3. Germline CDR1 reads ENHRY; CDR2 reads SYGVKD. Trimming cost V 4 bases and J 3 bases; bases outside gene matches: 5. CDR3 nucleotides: TGTGCCATCAGTGGACAGGGAGTTGCTAATGAAAAACTGTTTTTT. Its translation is CAISGQGVANEKLFF.

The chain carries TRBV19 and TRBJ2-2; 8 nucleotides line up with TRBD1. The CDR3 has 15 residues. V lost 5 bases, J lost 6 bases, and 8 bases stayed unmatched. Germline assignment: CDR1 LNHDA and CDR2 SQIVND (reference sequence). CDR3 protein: CASSPRQGRSGELFF. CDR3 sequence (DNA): TGTGCCAGTAGTCCCCGACAGGGGAGATCCGGGGAGCTGTTTTTT.

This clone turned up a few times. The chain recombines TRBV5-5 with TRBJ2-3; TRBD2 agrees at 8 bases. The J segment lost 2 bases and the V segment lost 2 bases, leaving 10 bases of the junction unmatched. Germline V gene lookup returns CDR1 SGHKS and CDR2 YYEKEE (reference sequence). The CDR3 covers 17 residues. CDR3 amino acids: CASSFSGASAITDTQYF. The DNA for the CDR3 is TGTGCCAGCAGCTTTAGCGGGGCCTCGGCTATCACAGATACGCAGTATTTT.